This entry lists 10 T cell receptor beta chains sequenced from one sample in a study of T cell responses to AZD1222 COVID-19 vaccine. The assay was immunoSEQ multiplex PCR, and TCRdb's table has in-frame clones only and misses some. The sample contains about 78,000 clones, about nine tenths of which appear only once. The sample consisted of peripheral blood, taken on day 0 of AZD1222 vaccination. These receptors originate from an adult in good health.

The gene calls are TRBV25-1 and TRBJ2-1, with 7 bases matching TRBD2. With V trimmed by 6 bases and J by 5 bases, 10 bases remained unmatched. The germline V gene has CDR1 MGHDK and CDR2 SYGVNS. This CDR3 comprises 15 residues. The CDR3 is CASRKDLADNNEQFF. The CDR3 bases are TGTGCCAGCAGGAAAGATCTAGCGGACAACAATGAGCAGTTCTTC.

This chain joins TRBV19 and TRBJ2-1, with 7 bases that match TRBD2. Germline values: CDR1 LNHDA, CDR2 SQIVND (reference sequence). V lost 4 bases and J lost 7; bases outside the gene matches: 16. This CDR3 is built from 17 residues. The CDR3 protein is CASSTYSSGARGNEQFF. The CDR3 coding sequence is TGTGCCAGTAGTACCTATTCGAGCGGGGCTCGAGGGAATGAGCAGTTCTTC.

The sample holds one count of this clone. DNA of the CDR3: TGTGCCAGCGCTGACTGGACAGGGCTCGATCAGCCCCAGCATTTT. Translating it yields CASADWTGLDQPQHF. The J gene is TRBJ1-5, the V gene TRBV21-1; TRBD1, the table's D call, was not compared with the DNA. TRBV21-1 is a recognized pseudogene. The CDR3 is 15 residues long.

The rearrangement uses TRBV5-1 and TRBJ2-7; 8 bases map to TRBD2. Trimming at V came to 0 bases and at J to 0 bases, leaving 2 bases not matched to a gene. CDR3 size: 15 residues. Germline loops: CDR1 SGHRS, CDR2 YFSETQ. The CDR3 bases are TGCGCCAGCAGCTTGGGTAGCGGGAACTCCTACGAGCAGTACTTC. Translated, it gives CASSLGSGNSYEQYF.

Written as DNA, the CDR3 is TGCGCCAGCAGCCAAGGACTAGCGCTACTGTGGGGAGATACGCAGTATTTT. As protein: CASSQGLALLWGDTQYF. This chain connects TRBV4-1 to TRBJ2-3; 8 bases are shared with TRBD2. With 1 base clipped from V and 5 bases from J, the junction kept 11 bases outside the gene matches. CDR1 is MGHRA and CDR2 is YSYEKL in the germline V gene. The CDR3 loop spans 17 amino acids.

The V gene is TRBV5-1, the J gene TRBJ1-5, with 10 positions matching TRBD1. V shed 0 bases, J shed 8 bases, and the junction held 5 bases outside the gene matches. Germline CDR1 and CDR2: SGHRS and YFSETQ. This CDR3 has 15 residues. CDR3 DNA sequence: TGCGCCAGCAGCTTGGGAGGGACAGGGGAGGAGCCCCAGCATTTT. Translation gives CASSLGGTGEEPQHF.

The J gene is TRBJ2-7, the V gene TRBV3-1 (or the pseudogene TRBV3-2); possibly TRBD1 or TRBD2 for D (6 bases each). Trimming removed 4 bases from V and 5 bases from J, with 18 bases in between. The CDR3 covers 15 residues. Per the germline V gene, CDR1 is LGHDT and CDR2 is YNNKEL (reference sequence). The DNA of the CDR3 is TGTGCCAGCAGCCTATCGGGGGCACCGGGTGACGAGCAGTACTTC. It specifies CASSLSGAPGDEQYF.

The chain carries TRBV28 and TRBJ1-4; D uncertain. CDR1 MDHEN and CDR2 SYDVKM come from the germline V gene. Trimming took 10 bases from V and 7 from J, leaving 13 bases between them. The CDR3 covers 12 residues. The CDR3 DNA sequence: TGTGCCACCACGACTCAGAGTGAAAAACTGTTTTTT. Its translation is CATTTQSEKLFF.

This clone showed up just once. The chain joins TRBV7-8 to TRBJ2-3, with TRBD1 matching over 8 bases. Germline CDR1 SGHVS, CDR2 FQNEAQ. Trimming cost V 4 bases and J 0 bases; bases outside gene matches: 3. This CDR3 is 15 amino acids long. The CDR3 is CASSSGQGSTDTQYF. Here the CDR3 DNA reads TGTGCCAGCAGCTCCGGACAGGGAAGCACAGATACGCAGTATTTT.

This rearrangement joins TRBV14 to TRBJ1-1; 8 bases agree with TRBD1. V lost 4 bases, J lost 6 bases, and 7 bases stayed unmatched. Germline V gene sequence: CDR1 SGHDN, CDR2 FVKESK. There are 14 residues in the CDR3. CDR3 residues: CASSLYQGAAEAFF. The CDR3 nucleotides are TGTGCCAGCAGCCTATATCAGGGGGCCGCTGAAGCTTTCTTT. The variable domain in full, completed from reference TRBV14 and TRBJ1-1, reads EAGVTQFPSHSVIEKGQTVTLRCDPISGHDNLYWYRRVMGKEIKFLLHFVKESKQDESGMPNNRFLAERTGGTYSTLKVQPAELEDSGVYFCASSLYQGAAEAFFGQGTRLTVV.